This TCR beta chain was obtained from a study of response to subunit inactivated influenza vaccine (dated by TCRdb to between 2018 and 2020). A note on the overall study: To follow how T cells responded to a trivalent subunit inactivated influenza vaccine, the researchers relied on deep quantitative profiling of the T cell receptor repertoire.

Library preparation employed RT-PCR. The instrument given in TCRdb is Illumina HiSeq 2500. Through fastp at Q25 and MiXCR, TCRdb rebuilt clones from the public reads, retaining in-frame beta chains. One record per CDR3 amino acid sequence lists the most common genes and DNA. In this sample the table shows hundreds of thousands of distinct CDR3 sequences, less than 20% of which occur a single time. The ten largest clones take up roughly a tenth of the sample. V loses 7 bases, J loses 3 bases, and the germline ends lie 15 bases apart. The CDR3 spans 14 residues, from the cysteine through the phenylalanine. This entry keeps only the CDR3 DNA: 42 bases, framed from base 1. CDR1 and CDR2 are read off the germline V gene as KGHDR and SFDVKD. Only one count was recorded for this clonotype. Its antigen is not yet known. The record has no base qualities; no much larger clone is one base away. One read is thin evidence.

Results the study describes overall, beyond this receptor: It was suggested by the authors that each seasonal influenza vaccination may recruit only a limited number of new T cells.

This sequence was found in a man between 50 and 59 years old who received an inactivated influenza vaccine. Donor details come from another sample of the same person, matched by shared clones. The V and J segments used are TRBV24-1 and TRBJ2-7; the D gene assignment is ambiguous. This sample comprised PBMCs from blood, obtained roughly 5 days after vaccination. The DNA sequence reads TGTGCCACCAGCCACTTCATGGGCAACTACGAGCAGTACTTC. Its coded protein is CATSHFMGNYEQYF.